This T cell receptor beta chain was retrieved from a study of tumor and adjacent non-tumor tissue in lung cancer. This sample's RNA came from whole unsorted tissue. Distant lung tissue was collected more than 3 cm away from the tumor edge. Donors were chemotherapy-naive, newly diagnosed lung cancer surgical patients in China, August–late 2014. The library came from three nested PCR rounds adapted from ARM-PCR protocols. TCRdb re-called the multiplex PCR reads through MiXCR, storing one row per CDR3 protein. The table includes 81,000 or so distinct CDR3 sequences, approximately 78% detected once. The sequence came from a man aged 55 to 70 with non-small cell lung cancer. Sequenced sample: distant non-tumor lung tissue.

For the CDR3, the DNA is TGCAGTGTTTCCCAGGAAAAGGAGACCGGGGAGCTGTTTTTT. The encoded protein is CSVSQEKETGELFF. The gene calls are TRBV20-1 and TRBJ2-2; D uncertain. Deletions cut 7 bases from V and 5 bases from J, with 17 bases between. Germline loops: CDR1 DFQATT, CDR2 SNEGSKA (reference sequence). This CDR3 region has 14 residues.